This T cell receptor (beta chain) was observed in a study of STAT3 mutations in large granular lymphocyte leukemia. Study background: Over half of T-LGLL patients had one or more immunosuppressive regimens.

With regard to this clone: The antigen remains unidentified.

Study-level results: Treatment regimens differed across patients between samplings. At least one immunodominant TCR beta clonotype appeared in every T-cell large granular lymphocyte leukemia patient. Samples missed the first appearance of the clone.

Sequencing used immunoSEQ multiplex PCR; TCRdb keeps in-frame clones, though not all of them. The repertoire holds some 30,000 clones, with roughly 80% as singletons. Sequenced: peripheral blood mononuclear cells. This TCR was sampled from a woman in her fifties or sixties with T-cell large granular lymphocyte leukemia. Some clones in this sample may be carry-over from other donors' samples.

CDR3 loop: CASSLPTSSETQYF. Written as DNA, the CDR3 is TGTGCCAGCAGTCTCCCGACTAGCTCAGAGACCCAGTACTTC. V and J are TRBV28 and TRBJ2-5; 7 positions agree with TRBD2. This CDR3 is 14 amino acids long. The junction had 7 bases not matched to a gene; V was cut back by 5 bases and J by 4 bases. Germline CDR1 and CDR2: MDHEN and SYDVKM.